There are many counts of the clone carrying this T cell receptor (beta chain). The template for TCR beta VDJ and CDR3 sequence profiling was genomic DNA. Via MiXCR, TCRdb re-called the reads, giving one row per CDR3 protein. This sample carries fewer than 250,000 distinct CDR3 sequences, around half of them seen once, and the ten largest clones take around a sixth. The data were taken from a study of CD8+CD57+ T cells in acquired aplastic anemia. Across the study: Sorted CD4+ plus CD8+ cells gave DNA averaging roughly 3 ug.

The sample taken for sequencing was sorted CD4+, CD8+, or CD8+CD57+ T cells (not recorded which) from PBMCs. The TCR comes from a human donor in good health, serving as a control.

The DNA of the CDR3 is TGTGCCAGCAGCCAGAGCTCCTATAATTCACCCCTCCACTTT. Amino acid sequence: CASSQSSYNSPLHF. The gene calls are TRBV3-1 and TRBJ1-6; no definite D call. Trimming left V 3 bases short and J 0 bases short, with 3 bases between. This CDR3 region has 14 residues. CDR1 is LGHDT and CDR2 is YNNKEL in the germline V gene (reference sequence). Based on the CDR3 plus reference TRBV3-1 and TRBJ1-6, the full variable domain is DTAVSQTPKYLVTQMGNDKSIKCEQNLGHDTMYWYKQDSKKFLKIMFSYNNKELIINETVPNRFSPKSPDKAHLNLHINSLELGDSAVYFCASSQSSYNSPLHFGNGTRLTVT.